This is a list of T cell receptor beta chains from one sample in a study of CD8+CD57+ T cells in acquired aplastic anemia. TCRdb ran MiXCR on the reads and lists one entry per CDR3 protein. The table records about 80,000 distinct CDR3 sequences, less than 60% of them present only once. Sequencing was done on a sample of sorted CD4+, CD8+, or CD8+CD57+ T cells (not recorded which) from PBMCs. The receptors come from a human donor in good health, serving as a control. CDR3s include the opening cysteine and the closing phenylalanine or tryptophan. A D gene is named only where the DNA matches it firmly. Only part of the rows carry a size: once, few, many, or a class if the clone is expanded.

clone size	V gene	CDR3 length	D gene	J gene	CDR3 DNA	CDR3 protein
few	TRBV7-9	10	.	TRBJ2-2	TGCGCCAGCAGTAGGCGGGAGCTGTTTTTT	CASSRRELFF
few	TRBV27	14	TRBD1	TRBJ1-2	TGTGCCAGCAGTTATACAGGGGGTTCATATGGCTACACCTTC	CASSYTGGSYGYTF
.	TRBV20-1	18	TRBD2	TRBJ2-1	TGCAGTGCTAGGCCCCCTGAGATAGCGGGGTACTCCTACAATGAGCAGTTCTTC	CSARPPEIAGYSYNEQFF
.	TRBV19	17	TRBD2	TRBJ2-1	TGTGCCAGTAGTAGCCGCGTTAGCGGGAGTTTCAACAATGAGCAGTTCTTC	CASSSRVSGSFNNEQFF
.	TRBV30	12	TRBD2	TRBJ2-7	TGTGCCTGGACTAGCGGGACCTACGAGCAGTACTTC	CAWTSGTYEQYF
many	TRBV4-1	15	TRBD1	TRBJ1-2	TGCGCCAGCAGCCAAGATACGGGACAGTCCTATGGCTACACCTTC	CASSQDTGQSYGYTF
.	TRBV29-1	13	.	TRBJ1-2	TGCAGCGCGGTCGTCCGTCAGGGACATGGCTACACCTTC	CSAVVRQGHGYTF
.	TRBV25-1	12	.	TRBJ1-6	TGTGCCAGCAGTGAGGGACAATTCCCCCTCCACTTT	CASSEGQFPLHF
.	TRBV28	13	.	TRBJ2-7	TGTGCCAGCAGAAATCCAGGGTTCTACGAGCAGTACTTC	CASRNPGFYEQYF
many	TRBV9	12	.	TRBJ1-1	TGTGCCAGCAGCGGAGATGGGCCGGGGGCTTTCTTT	CASSGDGPGAFF
many	TRBV2	14	.	TRBJ1-5	TGTGCCAGCAGTGAAGGGTCCCAAGACCAGCCCCAGCATTTT	CASSEGSQDQPQHF
many	TRBV2	12	.	TRBJ2-7	TGTGCCAGCAGTGAAGTCTCGGGGGAGCAGTACTTC	CASSEVSGEQYF
few	TRBV5-1	12	.	TRBJ2-1	TGCGCCAGCAGCTTGGCGGCTCCTGAGCAGTTCTTC	CASSLAAPEQFF
many	TRBV4-1	11	.	TRBJ2-7	TGCGCCAGCAGCGGGGGGCTAGAGCAGTACTTC	CASSGGLEQYF
many	TRBV11-3	14	.	TRBJ2-7	TGTGCCAGCAGTGAAGTCGGTGGGGAATACGAGCAGTACTTC	CASSEVGGEYEQYF
.	TRBV20-1	12	.	TRBJ1-4	TGCAGTGCTAAGGGACCCAATGAAAAACTGTTTTTT	CSAKGPNEKLFF
.	TRBV15	14	.	TRBJ2-5	TGTGCCACCAGCAGAGATACAGGAATAGAGACCCAGTACTTC	CATSRDTGIETQYF
once	TRBV27	16	.	TRBJ1-2	TGTGCCAGCAGTTTCACTTTCGGGGGGCTTAACCATGGCTACACCTTC	CASSFTFGGLNHGYTF
once	TRBV25-1	18	.	TRBJ2-3	TGTGCCAGCAGTGCTAGAGCCCGTGGGCGGGGACTCCCCTATACGCAGTATTTT	CASSARARGRGLPYTQYF
.	TRBV19	14	TRBD1	TRBJ1-4	TGTGCCAGTAGTATCGACAGGGGTTATGAAAAACTGTTTTTT	CASSIDRGYEKLFF
.	TRBV10-2	16	TRBD2	TRBJ2-2	TGCGCCACCTTGGTCGTAGCGGGAGAGTACACCGGGGGGCTGTTTTTT	CATLVVAGEYTGGLFF
once	TRBV25-1	16	.	TRBJ2-3	TGTGCCAGCGTTGAGGCCCCACAGGGTCGAACAGATACGCAGTATTTT	CASVEAPQGRTDTQYF
many	TRBV20-1	13	TRBD2	TRBJ2-1	TGCAGTGCTGGGGGACTAGCGGGCAATGAGCAGTTCTTC	CSAGGLAGNEQFF
many	TRBV12-3/TRBV12-4	13	.	TRBJ1-1	TGTGCCAGCAGACTCGTGGGGTACACTGAAGCTTTCTTT	CASRLVGYTEAFF
few	TRBV24-1	15	.	TRBJ1-2	TGTGCCACCAGTGATTCCGGATCCCCTAACTATGGCTACACCTTC	CATSDSGSPNYGYTF
few	TRBV15	14	TRBD2	TRBJ2-1	TGTGCTAGCTCCGAGACTAGCGGGAGCAATGAGCAGTTCTTC	CASSETSGSNEQFF
many	TRBV6-1	15	.	TRBJ1-5	TGTGCCAGCAGTGAAGCGGTTTCGTCAGGGTGGCCCCAGCATTTT	CASSEAVSSGWPQHF
many	TRBV27	11	TRBD1	TRBJ1-2	TGTGCCAGCCGACAGGGTTCTGGCTACACCTTC	CASRQGSGYTF
.	TRBV6-1	13	.	TRBJ1-6	TGTGCCAGCAGTGATGGGGGGGCCTCACCCCTCCACTTT	CASSDGGASPLHF
many	TRBV5-1	13	TRBD1	TRBJ1-2	TGCGCCAGCAGCTCCGACAGGGATTGGGGCTACACCTTC	CASSSDRDWGYTF
many	TRBV7-9	16	.	TRBJ2-7	TGTGCCAGCAGCTTTGGGGCAGGGGAAAACTCCTACGAGCAGTACTTC	CASSFGAGENSYEQYF
.	TRBV29-1	13	.	TRBJ1-2	TGCAGTGTTGGGCAGGGCGGAAGCTATGGCTACACCTTC	CSVGQGGSYGYTF
.	TRBV5-6	15	.	TRBJ2-1	TGTGCCAGCAGCTTGGGGACAGCCTCCTACAATGAGCAGTTCTTC	CASSLGTASYNEQFF
.	TRBV3-1	17	TRBD2	TRBJ2-2	TGTGCCAGCAGCCAAGCCCTGGGACTACGGGACACCGGGGAGCTGTTTTTT	CASSQALGLRDTGELFF
.	TRBV20-1	13	.	TRBJ2-7	TGCAGTGCTAGGTTAGACAGTTCCTACGAGCAGTACTTC	CSARLDSSYEQYF
many	TRBV2	13	.	TRBJ1-4	TGTGCCAGCAGTGATCAGGCGCATCTAAAACTGTTTTTT	CASSDQAHLKLFF
.	TRBV7-9	9	.	TRBJ2-7	TGTGCCAGCAGCTCCCTATCAAGATTC	CASSSLSRF
.	TRBV2	11	.	TRBJ1-2	TGTGCCAGCCCCGGGACAAGCGGCTACACCTTC	CASPGTSGYTF
few	TRBV4-2	16	.	TRBJ1-6	TGTGCCAGCAGCCAAGACTTTATAGGGGATAATTCACCCCTCCACTTT	CASSQDFIGDNSPLHF
once	TRBV7-8	15	.	TRBJ1-3	TGTGCCAGCAGAGAGGGATCCCTCTCTGGAAACACCATATATTTT	CASREGSLSGNTIYF
.	TRBV4-2	12	.	TRBJ2-7	TGTGCCAGCAGCCTCACAGGGCTCGAGCAGTACTTC	CASSLTGLEQYF
.	TRBV2	14	TRBD1	TRBJ2-6	TGTGCCAGCAGCACAGGGGCTGGGGCCAACGTCCTGACTTTC	CASSTGAGANVLTF
many	TRBV2	15	TRBD2	TRBJ2-1	TGTGCCAGCAGGTATCGGGAGGGATCTTACAATGAGCAGTTCTTC	CASRYREGSYNEQFF
few	TRBV25-1	12	.	TRBJ1-2	TGTGCCAGCAGTGCCCGGGGCCACGGCTACACCTTC	CASSARGHGYTF
.	TRBV11-2	18	TRBD2	TRBJ2-1	TGTGCCAGCAGCTTAGGGTTGGGACTAGCGGAGACCTACAATGAGCAGTTCTTC	CASSLGLGLAETYNEQFF
.	TRBV15	11	.	TRBJ1-5	TGTGCCACCCGGGCAGTTCAGCCCCAGCATTTT	CATRAVQPQHF
.	TRBV2	13	.	TRBJ1-5	TGTGCCAGCAGTGGGCTTCGGGACCAGCCCCAGCATTTT	CASSGLRDQPQHF
.	TRBV27	13	.	TRBJ1-1	TGTGCCAGCAGTTTAACAGGTCAAACTGAAGCTTTCTTT	CASSLTGQTEAFF
.	TRBV20-1	13	.	TRBJ2-7	TGCAGTGCTAGAGATTCACAGAGCTACGAGCAGTACTTC	CSARDSQSYEQYF